These T cell receptor beta chains were read from a single sample in a study of Ad26.COV2.S vaccination and SARS-CoV-2 variants. Sequencing used immunoSEQ multiplex PCR; TCRdb keeps in-frame clones, though not all of them. The table lists some 340,000 clones, roughly 86% of them singletons, with 1.5% to 2.5% in the top ten. The sequenced sample was peripheral blood, obtained in a trial of Ad26.COV2.S vaccine versus placebo. Receptors were obtained from a person aged 18-65 years who received the Ad26.COV2.S COVID-19 vaccine or a placebo. The CDR3 runs from the conserved cysteine through the conserved F or W. Not all rows give a size; the values are once, few, many and, for expanded clones, a class.

V gene: TRBV18; clone size: -; J gene: TRBJ1-5; CDR3 protein: CASSGSTDNQPQHF
V gene: TRBV7-2; clone size: -; J gene: TRBJ1-5; CDR3 protein: CASSLDRAQPQHF
V gene: TRBV5-1; clone size: once; J gene: TRBJ1-2; CDR3 protein: CASSLEGASAYGYTF
V gene: TRBV2; clone size: -; J gene: TRBJ2-7; CDR3 protein: CASTQLRQGANVDEQYF
V gene: TRBV5-1; clone size: -; J gene: TRBJ1-1; CDR3 protein: CASSTGVGGQGTFTFF
V gene: TRBV29-1; clone size: -; J gene: TRBJ2-1; CDR3 protein: CSVAEGLVRNEQFF
V gene: TRBV11-2; clone size: few; J gene: TRBJ1-3; CDR3 protein: CASSLEPFPPGNTIYF
V gene: TRBV7-9; clone size: -; J gene: TRBJ2-3; CDR3 protein: CASSLGDRTGSDTQYF
V gene: TRBV7-9; clone size: -; J gene: TRBJ1-3; CDR3 protein: CASSADYSGNTIYF
V gene: TRBV5-5; clone size: -; J gene: TRBJ1-6; CDR3 protein: CASSFDIPSGSLHF
V gene: TRBV18; clone size: -; J gene: TRBJ1-1; CDR3 protein: CASSPDRGLVTEAFF
V gene: TRBV7-9; clone size: -; J gene: TRBJ1-2; CDR3 protein: CASSFSGDYGYTF
V gene: TRBV4-1; clone size: -; J gene: TRBJ2-5; CDR3 protein: CASSQESLAGGLAETQYF
V gene: TRBV15; clone size: -; J gene: TRBJ2-3; CDR3 protein: CATSREPTGKGTDTQYF
V gene: TRBV7-6; clone size: -; J gene: TRBJ1-3; CDR3 protein: CASSLAYGTPSSGNTIYF
V gene: TRBV30; clone size: -; J gene: TRBJ1-2; CDR3 protein: CAGKEFGTAGYTF
V gene: TRBV4-2; clone size: -; J gene: TRBJ1-6; CDR3 protein: CASSQRTVDSPLHF
V gene: TRBV11-3; clone size: -; J gene: TRBJ2-3; CDR3 protein: CASSLGQGVRGDTQYF
V gene: TRBV5-1; clone size: -; J gene: TRBJ2-1; CDR3 protein: CASSLGGLSYNEQFF
V gene: TRBV14; clone size: -; J gene: TRBJ2-1; CDR3 protein: CASSQDGSGGQFF
V gene: TRBV19; clone size: -; J gene: TRBJ2-6; CDR3 protein: CASKQGWGSSGANVLTF
V gene: TRBV5-1; clone size: -; J gene: TRBJ1-6; CDR3 protein: CASSSGQTNSPLHF
V gene: TRBV30; clone size: -; J gene: TRBJ2-1; CDR3 protein: CAWSVGQETYNEQFF
V gene: TRBV6-5; clone size: -; J gene: TRBJ1-1; CDR3 protein: CATGDRGPHTEAFF
V gene: TRBV7-3; clone size: -; J gene: TRBJ1-1; CDR3 protein: CASSQQENTEAFF
V gene: TRBV3-1/TRBV3-2; clone size: few; J gene: TRBJ2-7; CDR3 protein: CASSQVPGWVFEQYF
V gene: TRBV19; clone size: -; J gene: TRBJ1-2; CDR3 protein: CASSRTRQGANYGYTF
V gene: TRBV18; clone size: -; J gene: TRBJ1-1; CDR3 protein: CASSAYGPLNTEAFF
V gene: TRBV21-1; clone size: -; J gene: TRBJ2-7; CDR3 protein: CASSNLAPTGDYEQYF
V gene: TRBV5-1; clone size: -; J gene: TRBJ2-1; CDR3 protein: CASSALPSYNEQFF
V gene: TRBV20-1; clone size: -; J gene: TRBJ2-5; CDR3 protein: CSASPSEETQYF
V gene: TRBV7-2; clone size: -; J gene: TRBJ2-2; CDR3 protein: CASSPRGRGTTGELFF
V gene: TRBV10-3; clone size: -; J gene: TRBJ2-1; CDR3 protein: CATGGGGNEQFF
V gene: TRBV10-3; clone size: once; J gene: TRBJ1-2; CDR3 protein: CAISERGANYGYTF
V gene: TRBV27; clone size: -; J gene: TRBJ2-5; CDR3 protein: CASSRRLGGTQYF
V gene: TRBV5-1; clone size: -; J gene: TRBJ1-5; CDR3 protein: CASSTEGGNQPQHF
V gene: TRBV29-1; clone size: once; J gene: TRBJ1-2; CDR3 protein: CSAVHSNYGYTF
V gene: TRBV5-5; clone size: -; J gene: TRBJ1-1; CDR3 protein: CASSLVGAGQKAFF
V gene: TRBV6-6; clone size: -; J gene: TRBJ2-7; CDR3 protein: CASGRQGGYEQYF
V gene: TRBV30; clone size: -; J gene: TRBJ1-2; CDR3 protein: CAWTRDHNYGYTF
V gene: TRBV6-2/TRBV6-3; clone size: -; J gene: TRBJ1-6; CDR3 protein: CASSWRTTNSPLHF